A single sample is the source of the 30 T cell receptor beta chains below, sequenced in a study of blood T cell repertoires in COVID-19. TCRdb's copy holds only in-frame clones and misses some; the assay was immunoSEQ multiplex PCR. This table holds approximately 260,000 clones, around 92% found once. Sequencing input: PBMCs or T cells enriched from blood (not recorded which). The origin of the receptors is an older woman who had recovered from COVID-19.

This chain connects TRBV27 to TRBJ2-3; 10 positions agree with TRBD2. V shed 5 bases, J shed 2 bases, and the junction held 7 bases outside the gene matches. The CDR3 sequence is 16 residues long. Germline V gene sequence: CDR1 MNHEY, CDR2 SMNVEV (reference sequence). The CDR3 loop reads CASSPRTSGNTDTQYF. CDR3 in DNA: TGTGCCAGCAGTCCGCGGACTAGCGGAAACACAGATACGCAGTATTTT.

Only one count was recorded for this clone. The genes are TRBV3-1 (or the pseudogene TRBV3-2) and TRBJ1-6; maybe TRBD1 (6 bases). Germline CDR1 is LGHDT and CDR2 is YNNKEL (reference sequence). Deletions cut 4 bases from V and 4 bases from J, with 14 bases between. This CDR3 has 16 residues. For the CDR3, the DNA is TGTGCCAGCAGCCGGGACCGGGACAAATATAATTCACCCCTCCACTTT. This translates into CASSRDRDKYNSPLHF.

J is TRBJ1-6 and V is TRBV9; the D is unclear. CDR3 length: 15 amino acids. The V and J ends lost 0 bases and 5 bases respectively, with 9 bases between them. The germline CDR1 and CDR2 sequences are SGDLS and YYNGEE. This CDR3 is CASSVGPVNNSPLHF. The CDR3 DNA is TGTGCCAGCAGCGTAGGCCCGGTGAATAATTCACCCCTCCACTTT. Combining the CDR3 with reference TRBV9 and TRBJ1-6 gives the whole variable domain DSGVTQTPKHLITATGQRVTLRCSPRSGDLSVYWYQQSLDQGLQFLIQYYNGEERAKGNILERFSAQQFPDLHSELNLSSLELGDSALYFCASSVGPVNNSPLHFGNGTRLTVT.

The chain recombines TRBV5-4 with TRBJ2-2; 9 nucleotides agree with TRBD2. The CDR3 contains 18 residues. Unmatched junction bases numbered 10, after V lost 0 bases and J lost 4 bases. The germline V gene has CDR1 SGHNT and CDR2 YYREEE (reference sequence). This chain's CDR3 is CASSLGLAGDGGTGELFF. The CDR3 bases are TGTGCCAGCAGCTTGGGGTTAGCGGGAGATGGGGGCACCGGGGAGCTGTTTTTT.

At least ten counts were recorded for this clone. The chain links TRBV5-1 to TRBJ1-1, with D hard to call. CDR1 is SGHRS, CDR2 YFSETQ, per germline. The CDR3 sequence is 16 residues long. Trimming took off 0 bases at V and 2 bases at J, with 14 bases between the two ends. The CDR3 DNA reads as TGCGCCAGCAGCTTGGTGGGAGGGTTGGGAAACACTGAAGCTTTCTTT. Its protein is CASSLVGGLGNTEAFF.

V is TRBV2 and J is TRBJ2-3; D uncertain. The germline gives CDR1 SNHLY, CDR2 FYNNEI. This CDR3 is built from 14 residues. V shed 6 bases and J shed 0 bases, with 10 bases lying between them. CDR3 residues: CASRVLLSTDTQYF. CDR3 coding DNA: TGTGCCAGCAGGGTCCTACTCAGCACAGATACGCAGTATTTT.

This chain connects TRBV5-1 to TRBJ2-3; 10 bases agree with TRBD2. This CDR3 contains 16 residues. Germline lookup yields CDR1 SGHRS and CDR2 YFSETQ. The trim removed 3 bases at V and 0 bases at J, leaving 4 bases unmatched. This chain's CDR3 is CASSSLAGVSTDTQYF. Here the CDR3 DNA reads TGCGCCAGCAGCTCCCTAGCGGGGGTCAGCACAGATACGCAGTATTTT.

CDR3 in DNA: TGTGCCACCAGTGACTTAGGGGGGGCCGCGGAGACCCAGTACTTC. It is translated as CATSDLGGAAETQYF. The chain combines TRBV24-1 with TRBJ2-5, with a possible D match to TRBD2 (7 bases). Trimming left V 4 bases short and J 5 bases short, with 16 bases between. CDR1 is KGHDR, CDR2 SFDVKD, per germline. The CDR3 has 15 amino acids.

The V gene is TRBV6-1, the J gene TRBJ2-7, with TRBD1 matching 11 bases. This CDR3 contains 15 residues. V lost 1 base, J lost 3 bases, and 2 bases stayed unmatched. Germline V gene data show CDR1 as MNHNS and CDR2 as SASEGT. The CDR3 sequence: CASSEEGTGGYEQYF. The CDR3 bases are TGTGCCAGCAGTGAAGAGGGGACAGGGGGCTACGAGCAGTACTTC.

The chain couples TRBV6-5 to TRBJ2-7; TRBD1 matches 7 bases. The germline CDR1 and CDR2 sequences are MNHEY and SVGAGI. The CDR3 length is 14 residues. After removal of 2 bases from V and 6 bases from J, the junction contained 7 bases not matched to a gene. CDR3 sequence: CASSYKTGLVEQYF. CDR3 coding DNA: TGTGCCAGCAGTTACAAGACAGGGCTGGTCGAGCAGTACTTC.

This chain links TRBV3-1 (or the pseudogene TRBV3-2) with TRBJ2-5; 7 bases are a match to TRBD1. V trimming: 4 bases; J trimming: 5 bases; junction bases outside the gene matches: 13. CDR1 is LGHDT, CDR2 YNNKEL, per germline (reference sequence). There are 16 residues in the CDR3. The CDR3 is CASSPQGTASLETQYF. For the CDR3, the DNA is TGTGCCAGCAGCCCACAAGGGACAGCGAGTTTGGAGACCCAGTACTTC.

The V call is TRBV7-2, the J call TRBJ1-2, with D possibly matching TRBD1 (5 bases). This CDR3 region has 15 residues. CDR1 and CDR2 (germline): SGHTA, FQGNSA. V was pared by 1 base and J by 7 bases, with 16 bases between. This CDR3 reads CASSLVTKGLGGYTF. As DNA, the CDR3 is TGTGCCAGCAGCTTAGTTACAAAGGGGTTAGGTGGCTACACCTTC.

J is TRBJ1-1 and V is TRBV11-1, with D uncertain. V lost 5 bases, J lost 0 bases, and 7 bases lay in between. CDR1 is SGHAT and CDR2 is FQDESV in the germline V gene (reference sequence). This CDR3 region has 13 residues. For the CDR3, the DNA is TGTGCCAGCAGCCTGCAGTTGAACACTGAAGCTTTCTTT. It encodes CASSLQLNTEAFF. The whole variable domain, remainder taken from reference TRBV11-1 and TRBJ1-1, is EAEVAQSPRYKITEKSQAVAFWCDPISGHATLYWYRQILGQGPELLVQFQDESVVDDSQLPKDRFSAERLKGVDSTLKIQPAELGDSAMYLCASSLQLNTEAFFGQGTRLTVV.

The chain recombines TRBV9 with TRBJ1-1; D ambiguous. CDR3 length equals 14 residues. V gave up 6 bases and J gave up 2 bases, with 14 bases separating them. Per the germline V gene, CDR1 is SGDLS and CDR2 is YYNGEE. The CDR3 spells CASTGIAGNTEAFF. CDR3 coding DNA: TGTGCCAGCACCGGTATAGCGGGAAACACTGAAGCTTTCTTT.

This sequence joins TRBV5-1 and TRBJ2-1; D is ambiguous. V was pared by 6 bases and J by 7 bases, with 14 bases between. The germline gives CDR1 SGHRS, CDR2 YFSETQ. CDR3 length: 13 residues. The CDR3 sequence is CASTRSGWNEQFF. CDR3 in DNA: TGCGCCAGCACCCGTTCGGGTTGGAATGAGCAGTTCTTC.

This chain uses TRBV6-6 with TRBJ2-1; no definite D call. V was pared by 0 bases and J by 0 bases, with 6 bases between. The germline gives CDR1 MNHNY, CDR2 SVGAGI (reference sequence). There are 15 residues in the CDR3. The CDR3: CASSYSRSSYNEQFF. CDR3 nucleotide sequence: TGTGCCAGCAGTTACTCTCGGAGCTCCTACAATGAGCAGTTCTTC.

This chain uses TRBV28 with TRBJ1-1, with 8 bases aligning to TRBD1. Unmatched junction bases numbered 6, after V lost 2 bases and J lost 1 base. The germline V gene encodes CDR1 MDHEN and CDR2 SYDVKM. The CDR3 spans 16 residues. CDR3: CASSLLSQGENTEAFF. In DNA form, the CDR3 reads TGTGCCAGCAGTTTACTCTCACAGGGGGAGAACACTGAAGCTTTCTTT.

The gene calls are TRBV5-1 and TRBJ1-5; D might be TRBD1 (6 bases). This CDR3 has 15 amino acids. V shed 2 bases and J shed 4 bases, with 13 bases lying between them. Germline CDR1 SGHRS, CDR2 YFSETQ. CDR3 DNA: TGCGCCAGCAGCTTACAGGGTAATCTAAATCAGCCCCAGCATTTT. This translates into CASSLQGNLNQPQHF. Together with reference TRBV5-1 and TRBJ1-5, the CDR3 gives the full variable domain: KAGVTQTPRYLIKTRGQQVTLSCSPISGHRSVSWYQQTPGQGLQFLFEYFSETQRNKGNFPGRFSGRQFSNSRSEMNVSTLELGDSALYLCASSLQGNLNQPQHFGDGTRLSIL.

V usage is TRBV9 and J usage is TRBJ1-1, with D possibly being TRBD1 (6 bases). Germline V gene data show CDR1 as SGDLS and CDR2 as YYNGEE. V shed 4 bases and J shed 1 base, with 14 bases lying between them. The CDR3 spans 15 residues. CDR3 nucleotide sequence: TGTGCCAGCAGCACTAGGGGGGGCCCGAACACTGAAGCTTTCTTT. Translation gives CASSTRGGPNTEAFF. The variable domain in full, completed from reference TRBV9 and TRBJ1-1, reads DSGVTQTPKHLITATGQRVTLRCSPRSGDLSVYWYQQSLDQGLQFLIQYYNGEERAKGNILERFSAQQFPDLHSELNLSSLELGDSALYFCASSTRGGPNTEAFFGQGTRLTVV.

This clone showed up just once. This chain joins TRBV21-1 and TRBJ1-1; the table's D gene call, TRBD1, was not cross checked with the DNA. TRBV21-1 is described as a pseudogene. The CDR3 runs 18 residues. CDR3 nucleotide sequence: TGTGCCAGCAGCAATAGTAGACAGGGGGCCTTTACGGGGACTGAAGCTTTCTTT. Encoded protein: CASSNSRQGAFTGTEAFF.

The chain uses TRBV4-1 and TRBJ2-5; maybe TRBD1 (6 bases). The CDR3 length is 13 residues. Trimming took 7 bases from V and 4 from J, leaving 13 bases between them. The germline CDR1 and CDR2 sequences are MGHRA and YSYEKL. The CDR3 sequence is CASTPGVSETQYF. CDR3 nucleotides: TGCGCCAGCACCCCAGGGGTTTCAGAGACCCAGTACTTC.

The chain joins TRBV18 to TRBJ1-3; D unresolved. This CDR3 spans 13 amino acids. Trimming shortened V by 3 bases and J by 4 bases, and 7 bases separated the two germline ends. Germline loops: CDR1 KGHSH, CDR2 LQKENI. The CDR3 loop reads CASSPEEGNTIYF. The CDR3 coding sequence is TGTGCCAGCTCACCCGAGGAGGGAAACACCATATATTTT. The full variable domain, completed using reference TRBV18 and TRBJ1-3, is NAGVMQNPRHLVRRRGQEARLRCSPMKGHSHVYWYRQLPEEGLKFMVYLQKENIIDESGMPKERFSAEFPKEGPSILRIQQVVRGDSAAYFCASSPEEGNTIYFGEGSWLTVV.

The chain recombines TRBV19 with TRBJ2-3, with D perhaps TRBD2 (5 bases). The germline V gene encodes CDR1 LNHDA and CDR2 SQIVND (reference sequence). The CDR3 spans 14 residues. V lost 5 bases, J lost 4 bases, and 13 bases lay in between. CDR3 amino acids: CASSQMRRADTQYF. The CDR3 nucleotides read TGTGCCAGTAGTCAGATGAGGCGGGCAGATACGCAGTATTTT.

This clone showed up just a few times. V and J are TRBV7-9 and TRBJ1-3; D gene ambiguous. The CDR3 is 12 residues long. The germline CDR1 and CDR2 sequences are SEHNR and FQNEAQ (reference sequence). Deletions cut 5 bases from V and 4 bases from J, with 6 bases between. The CDR3 spells CASSRGGNTIYF. For the CDR3, the DNA is TGTGCCAGCAGCCGAGGCGGAAACACCATATATTTT.

The chain employs TRBV24-1 and TRBJ2-7; TRBD1 agrees at 7 bases. This CDR3 is 15 amino acids long. Germline V gene lookup returns CDR1 KGHDR and CDR2 SFDVKD. V was pared by 4 bases and J by 5 bases, with 10 bases of the junction left unmatched. The chain's CDR3 is CATSDPGQLNDEQYF. The CDR3 coding sequence is TGTGCCACCAGTGACCCGGGACAGTTAAATGACGAGCAGTACTTC.

This clone was seen once. The chain uses TRBV29-1 and TRBJ1-2; D is perhaps TRBD1 (5 bases). Trimming cost V 4 bases and J 2 bases, with 17 bases left between them. Germline loops: CDR1 SQVTM, CDR2 ANQGSEA. CDR3 length equals 15 residues. CDR3: CSVGRDSDINYGYTF. CDR3 bases: TGCAGCGTTGGAAGAGACAGTGATATAAACTATGGCTACACCTTC.

The chain employs TRBV20-1 and TRBJ1-2; 9 bases agree with TRBD1. CDR1 is DFQATT and CDR2 is SNEGSKA in the germline V gene (reference sequence). The trim removed 3 bases at V and 4 bases at J, leaving 9 bases unmatched. The CDR3 sequence is 15 residues long. The CDR3 DNA is TGCAGTGCTAGTGGGGACGGGACAGGGCTCTATGGCTACACCTTC. Residues: CSASGDGTGLYGYTF.

The rearrangement links TRBV19 to TRBJ1-1, with D possibly TRBD1 on 5 matching bases. Trimming removed 2 bases at V and 4 bases at J, with 17 bases between. Germline lookup yields CDR1 LNHDA and CDR2 SQIVND (reference sequence). This CDR3 comprises 16 residues. In nucleotides, the CDR3 is TGTGCCAGTAGTATAACCGCACTGGGGCGGACCACTGAAGCTTTCTTT. This gives the protein CASSITALGRTTEAFF.

In its sample, this clone was seen many times. This chain joins TRBV19 and TRBJ2-7; 8 bases map to TRBD2. In germline, CDR1 is LNHDA, CDR2 SQIVND (reference sequence). The CDR3 is 15 residues long. Unmatched junction bases numbered 7, after V lost 4 bases and J lost 2 bases. The CDR3 region is CASSTTSGGPYEQYF. CDR3 bases: TGTGCCAGTAGTACTACTAGCGGTGGTCCCTACGAGCAGTACTTC.

The genes are TRBV7-2 and TRBJ2-7; D unclear. V dropped 5 bases and J dropped 0 bases, with 8 bases sitting between them. The CDR3 loop spans 13 amino acids. The germline V gene encodes CDR1 SGHTA and CDR2 FQGNSA. The CDR3 reads CASSVKSSYEQYF. The CDR3 bases are TGTGCCAGCAGCGTAAAGAGCTCCTACGAGCAGTACTTC.